The clone carrying this T cell receptor beta chain was detected a few times. The antigen is undetermined. Germline V gene sequence: CDR1 LGHNA, CDR2 YNFKEQ. The J segment lost 5 bases and the V segment lost 2 bases, leaving 5 bases of the junction unmatched. This CDR3 comprises 15 residues. The sample is drawn from a study of CD8 T cells in ankylosing spondylitis. General study points: It was reported that disease-linked clones were significantly enriched in matched ankylosing spondylitis synovial fluid. About 8 highly homologous variants made up a TCR beta motif, and this motif appeared characteristic of ankylosing spondylitis blood.

Each CDR3 protein gets one entry after TCRdb re-called the 5' RACE reads with MiXCR. The top ten clones hold around 0.51% of a sample with hundreds of thousands of distinct CDR3 sequences, 10% to 15% of them seen once. The source material was blood, either unsorted or a sorted T cell fraction (not recorded which). The sequence was obtained from a male donor with ankylosing spondylitis. V usage is TRBV4-2 and J usage is TRBJ2-2; 7 bases align to TRBD1. CDR3 amino acids: CASSQRSTGTGELFF. DNA of the CDR3: TGTGCCAGCAGCCAACGATCGACAGGGACCGGGGAGCTGTTTTTT.